The present entry profiles one TCR beta chain with its context. Its antigen is undetermined. This sample is drawn from a study of cytomegalovirus exposure and HLA in healthy donors. General study points: Using the classifier, cytomegalovirus status was reportedly diagnosed with high specificity and sensitivity.

The CDR3 totals 13 residues. CDR1 and CDR2 from the germline V gene are GTSNPN and SVGIG (reference sequence). V was cut by 2 bases and J by 2 bases, with 8 bases left in between. Assay: immunoSEQ multiplex PCR; the TCRdb copy retains only in-frame clones and omits some. Among 150,000 to 200,000 clones listed, roughly 90% were seen once. The clonotype comes from a woman aged 25 to 39 in good health and CMV-seronegative. V is TRBV30 and J is TRBJ2-3; no definite D call. Sample: PBMCs. CDR3 in amino acids: CAWSPPNTDTQYF. In DNA form, the CDR3 reads TGTGCCTGGAGTCCCCCCAACACAGATACGCAGTATTTT.